The T cell receptor beta chain described here comes from a study of circulating and synovial CD4+ cells in juvenile arthritis. Germline V gene lookup returns CDR1 LNHDA and CDR2 SQIVND (reference sequence). This CDR3 is 14 amino acids long. The V and J ends lost 5 bases and 8 bases, in that order; junction bases with no gene match: 8. Points on this clone: Antigen unknown.

Assay: immunoSEQ multiplex PCR; the TCRdb copy retains only in-frame clones and omits some. The sample shows about 36,000 clones, about 94% of them seen only once. General study points: Bulk blood CD4 samples held at least an order of magnitude more or fewer genomes than CPL.

This receptor was obtained from a human donor with juvenile idiopathic arthritis. Sequencing input: CD4+ T cells from blood. The V and J genes are TRBV19 and TRBJ1-4; 7 positions agree with TRBD1. Written as DNA, the CDR3 is TGTGCCAGTAGTCTAACAGGGGTGGGCGAAAAACTGTTTTTT. It encodes CASSLTGVGEKLFF. The complete variable domain, with remaining parts taken from reference TRBV19 and TRBJ1-4, reads DGGITQSPKYLFRKEGQNVTLSCEQNLNHDAMYWYRQDPGQGLRLIYYSQIVNDFQKGDIAEGYSVSREKKESFPLTVTSAQKNPTAFYLCASSLTGVGEKLFFGSGTQLSVL.